This T cell receptor beta chain was retrieved from a study of human T cells and chemical hapten exposure. Study-wide context: The sensitizer, 2% DPC, was used on roughly 2 cm by roughly 2 cm of upper inner arm skin.

Time point specified: patch test 1, 2 weeks after DPC sensitization. The treatment denotes: therapeutic diphenylcyclopropenone sensitization with weekly scalp DPC. Study outcomes and limitations: After DPC sensitization, TCRs above 1 in 1000 frequency showed no change. Patch test score tracked positively with PT1 expanded TCR counts.

For this clonotype: Its antigen is as yet unknown.

MiXCR, applied by TCRdb to the RACE reads, yields one record per CDR3 protein. This table has 340,000 or so distinct CDR3 sequences, around 7% appearing once. Sequenced here: whole blood, sampled in connection with sensitization to the hapten diphenylcyclopropenone (DPC). The TCR was taken from a woman aged 18-29 years with alopecia areata. Some clones in this sample may be carry-over from other donors' samples.

CDR3 sequence: CASSQPDRSNQPQHF. The CDR3 coding sequence is TGTGCCAGCAGCCAACCGGACAGATCCAATCAGCCCCAGCATTTT. The chain employs TRBV4-2 and TRBJ1-5; tentatively, D is TRBD1 (6 bases). Germline assignment: CDR1 LGHNA and CDR2 YNFKEQ. The germline V and J ends were trimmed by 2 bases and 3 bases, with 11 bases remaining between them. The CDR3 contains 15 residues.